What follows are 7 T cell receptor gamma chains derived from one specimen sequenced in a study of intestinal T cells in coeliac disease. For each case, the template was genomic DNA from ten approximately 5.2-µm formalin-fixed paraffin-embedded scrolls. LymphoTrack primers amplified TRG sequences from 200 to 250 ng of biopsy DNA. TCRdb ran CATT on the multiplex PCR reads. The repertoire holds about 420 gamma-chain clones, with about half as singletons. The sequenced material came from a duodenal biopsy. All receptors come from a human donor with celiac disease.

This clone is hyperexpanded by share. This chain joins TRGV3 and TRGJ1 or TRGJ2. The germline V gene has CDR1 VTNTFY and CDR2 YDVSTARD (reference sequence). The CDR3 is 12 amino acids. Germline trimming cut 3 bases from V and 4 bases from J; bases unmatched to any gene: 3. CDR3 region: CATWDWYYKKLF. As DNA, the CDR3 is TGTGCCACCTGGGACTGGTATTATAAGAAACTCTTT.

The V call is TRGV9, the J call TRGJ1 or TRGJ2. The CDR3 runs to 13 residues. From germline, CDR1 is GITISATS and CDR2 ISYDGTV (reference sequence). CDR3 in amino acids: CACGSPLYYKKLF. CDR3 DNA: TGTGCTTGTGGGAGTCCCCTTTATTATAAGAAACTCTTT.

V gene TRGV2 combines with J gene TRGJP2. CDR1 and CDR2 (germline): EGSNGY, YDSYNSKV. V gave up 8 bases and J gave up 4 bases; unmatched junction bases: 22. The CDR3 is made up of 18 amino acids. DNA of the CDR3: TGTGCCACCTTGGGACGGGCCGAGTTTGTGAATAGTGATTGGATCAAGACGTTT. It encodes CATLGRAEFVNSDWIKTF.

This clone showed up just a few times. A much larger clone lies a single base off, so this may be a read error. The chain couples TRGV2 to TRGJ1 or TRGJ2. The CDR3 sequence is 16 residues long. From germline, CDR1 is EGSNGY and CDR2 YDSYNSKV. The CDR3 coding sequence is TGTGCCGCCTGGGACGCTCCCGAATCTATTTATTATAAGAAACTCTTT. This codes for CAAWDAPESIYYKKLF.

J is TRGJ1 or TRGJ2 and V is TRGV9. Trimming took 0 bases from V and 5 from J; bases not matched to a gene: 4. CDR1 is GITISATS, CDR2 ISYDGTV, per germline (reference sequence). CDR3 length: 13 residues. The CDR3 reads CALWEVPNYKKLF. DNA for the CDR3: TGTGCCTTGTGGGAGGTGCCGAATTATAAGAAACTCTTT.

As to this clone: A single base is all that separates this from a far larger clone, so a read error is likely. The sample has other DNA sequences that encode this CDR3 too. The chain carries TRGV2 and TRGJP2. Germline trimming cut 0 bases from V and 0 bases from J; bases unmatched to any gene: 7. Germline CDR1 reads EGSNGY; CDR2 reads YDSYNSKV. CDR3 length: 17 amino acids. The chain's CDR3 is CATWDGQGDSSDWIKTF. The CDR3 DNA is TGTGCCACCTGGGACGGGCAGGGGGATAGTAGTGATTGGATCAAGACGTTT.

The chain has TRGV10 and TRGJP1. TRGV10 is identified as an open reading frame with a role that is uncertain. The trim removed 8 bases at V and 6 bases at J, leaving 13 bases unmatched. The CDR3 spans 15 residues. The CDR3 is CAAWDFRAPGWFKIF. DNA for the CDR3: TGTGCTGCGTGGGATTTTAGGGCCCCTGGTTGGTTCAAGATATTT.